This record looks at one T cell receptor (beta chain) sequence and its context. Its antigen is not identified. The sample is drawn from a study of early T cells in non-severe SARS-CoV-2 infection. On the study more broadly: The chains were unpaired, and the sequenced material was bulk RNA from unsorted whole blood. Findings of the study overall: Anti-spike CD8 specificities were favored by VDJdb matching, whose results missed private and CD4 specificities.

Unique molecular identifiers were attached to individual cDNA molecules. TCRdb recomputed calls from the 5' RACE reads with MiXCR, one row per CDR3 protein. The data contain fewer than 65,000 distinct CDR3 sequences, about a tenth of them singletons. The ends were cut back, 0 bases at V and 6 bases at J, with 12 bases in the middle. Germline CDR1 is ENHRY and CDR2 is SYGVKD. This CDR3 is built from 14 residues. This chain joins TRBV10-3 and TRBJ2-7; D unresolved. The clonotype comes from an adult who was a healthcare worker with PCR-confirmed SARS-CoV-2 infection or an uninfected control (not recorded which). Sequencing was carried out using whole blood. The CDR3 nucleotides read TGTGCCATCAGTGAGTCCGGGTGGGATGGCGAGCAGTACTTC. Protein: CAISESGWDGEQYF.